The 28 T cell receptor beta chains in this list originate from one sample, sequenced in a study of spatial heterogeneity in lung cancer. Findings and limits, study-wide: For expanded intratumoral alpha and beta TCRs, counts tracked tumor mutation counts.

Stated time point: sample taken at primary tumor resection. TCRdb processed the 5' RACE reads anew with MiXCR; each CDR3 protein has one entry. The data show about 7,000 distinct CDR3 sequences, 3% to 4% seen once. The antigens of these receptors remain unknown. The material was lung tumor tissue, obtained at surgery. These receptor sequences come from a male donor with early-stage non-small cell lung cancer.

Turning to this clonotype: This may be a read error: a much more frequent sequence differs by one nucleotide. The genes are TRBV5-6 and TRBJ1-2, with D possibly matching TRBD1 (5 bases). Germline V gives CDR1 SGHDT, CDR2 YYEEEE. The CDR3 consists of 15 residues. CDR3 nucleotide sequence: TGTGCCAGCAGCTTGGTCGGGGCGCACGACTATGGCTACGCCTTC. Protein product: CASSLVGAHDYGYAF. Based on the CDR3 plus reference TRBV5-6 and TRBJ1-2, the full variable domain is DAGVTQSPTHLIKTRGQQVTLRCSPKSGHDTVSWYQQALGQGPQFIFQYYEEEERQRGNFPDRFSGHQFPNYSSELNVNALLLGDSALYLCASSLVGAHDYGYAFGSGTRLTVV.

This clonotype was picked up many times. The V call is TRBV6-6, the J call TRBJ2-1; 10 nucleotides line up with TRBD2. J lost 3 bases, V lost 2 bases, and 4 bases had no gene match. The length of the CDR3 is 16 residues. Germline V gene data show CDR1 as MNHNY and CDR2 as SVGAGI (reference sequence). As DNA, the CDR3 is TGTGCCAGCAGTTACGGGGTAGCGGGGGGCTACAATGAGCAGTTCTTC. It encodes CASSYGVAGGYNEQFF.

This clonotype occurred many times. The J gene is TRBJ1-1, the V gene TRBV5-1, with D perhaps matching TRBD1 (6 bases). Germline lookup yields CDR1 SGHRS and CDR2 YFSETQ. V lost 2 bases, J lost 3 bases, and 14 bases lay in between. This CDR3 has 15 residues. CDR3 sequence: CASSLWGASDTEAFF. The CDR3 coding sequence is TGCGCCAGCAGCTTATGGGGGGCCTCAGACACTGAAGCTTTCTTT. The full variable domain, with the rest looked up from reference TRBV5-1 and TRBJ1-1, is KAGVTQTPRYLIKTRGQQVTLSCSPISGHRSVSWYQQTPGQGLQFLFEYFSETQRNKGNFPGRFSGRQFSNSRSEMNVSTLELGDSALYLCASSLWGASDTEAFFGQGTRLTVV.

This clonotype appeared many times. The rearrangement joins TRBV12-3 or TRBV12-4 to TRBJ2-7, with D maybe TRBD2 (6 bases). V was trimmed by 3 bases and J by 2 bases, leaving 11 bases between them. The CDR3 sequence is 14 residues long. The CDR3 region has the DNA TGTGCCAGCAGTTTCGGGACTGTAGCCTACGAGCAGTACTTC. Its protein is CASSFGTVAYEQYF.

There are a few counts of this clonotype. Just one base apart from a much larger clone, this may be a read error. The genes are TRBV19 and TRBJ2-7; D not certain. Germline V gene sequence: CDR1 LNHDA, CDR2 SQIVND (reference sequence). This CDR3 is 12 amino acids long. V lost 4 bases and J lost 4, with 8 bases in between. The CDR3 loop is CASSNTRYEQYF. As DNA, the CDR3 is TGTGCCAGTAGTAATACAAGGTACGAGCAGTACTTC.

This clonotype was recorded at least ten times. The V and J genes are TRBV3-1 and TRBJ1-5, with no clear D. This CDR3 contains 13 residues. CDR1 and CDR2 from the germline V gene are LGHDT and YNNKEL (reference sequence). The V end was cut by 1 base, the J end by 4 bases, with 5 bases between. CDR3 in amino acids: CASSQGRNQPQHF. The CDR3 DNA follows: TGTGCCAGCAGCCAAGGGAGGAATCAGCCCCAGCATTTT.

This clonotype was seen at least ten times. The chain employs TRBV5-5 and TRBJ1-1, with 7 positions matching TRBD1. Trimming took 2 bases from V and 5 from J; bases not matched to a gene: 6. The CDR3 runs 14 residues. Germline V gene sequence: CDR1 SGHKS, CDR2 YYEKEE (reference sequence). This CDR3 is CASSFGGGGTEAFF. For the CDR3, the DNA is TGTGCCAGCAGCTTCGGAGGGGGCGGAACTGAAGCTTTCTTT.

In its sample, this clonotype is medium-sized. The chain joins TRBV5-1 to TRBJ2-5; 7 nucleotides line up with TRBD1. The CDR3 spans 13 residues. CDR1 is SGHRS, CDR2 YFSETQ, per germline. V lost 6 bases and J lost 6; bases outside the gene matches: 8. The DNA of the CDR3 is TGCGCCAGCAACTTCGAGGGGGCTAAGACCCAGTACTTC. Residues: CASNFEGAKTQYF.

This clonotype is medium-sized in the sample. The CDR3 DNA is TGCAGCGCCCTGACAGGGGGCGAATTCGAAAACATTCAGTACTTC. Residues: CSALTGGEFENIQYF. This rearrangement joins TRBV29-1 to TRBJ2-4, with TRBD1 matching over 10 bases. This CDR3 spans 15 amino acids. The J segment lost 5 bases and the V segment lost 7 bases, leaving 11 bases of the junction unmatched. CDR1 and CDR2 (germline): SQVTM, ANQGSEA.

This clonotype is labeled as medium-sized. V gene TRBV4-1 combines with J gene TRBJ2-7, with 9 bases fitting TRBD2. This CDR3 has 17 amino acids. After removal of 4 bases from V and 3 bases from J, the junction contained 13 bases not matched to a gene. Germline CDR1 and CDR2: MGHRA and YSYEKL. In DNA, the CDR3 is TGCGCCAGCAGCCCTCATCGGGGTAGCGGGAGAGTCTACGAGCAGTACTTC. Translating it yields CASSPHRGSGRVYEQYF.

This clonotype is termed medium-sized (0.01 to 0.1%). J is TRBJ1-4 and V is TRBV2; D is unresolved. Trimming took 5 bases from V and 6 from J, leaving 16 bases between them. The CDR3 has 15 residues. Per the germline V gene, CDR1 is SNHLY and CDR2 is FYNNEI. The CDR3 DNA is TGTGCCAGCAGTTCCACCGGGATTTCCGATGAAAAACTGTTTTTT. It translates to CASSSTGISDEKLFF.

In this sample, this clonotype turned up many times. The gene calls are TRBV14 and TRBJ1-1; 11 bases match TRBD1. The germline CDR1 and CDR2 sequences are SGHDN and FVKESK. V was pared by 0 bases and J by 4 bases, with 7 bases of the junction left unmatched. This CDR3 has 17 residues. DNA for the CDR3: TGTGCCAGCAGCCAAGATACGTGGACAGGGGGCACCACTGAAGCTTTCTTT. Encoded protein: CASSQDTWTGGTTEAFF.

This clonotype has just a few counts. The CDR3 DNA reads as TGCAGCGTTAGTCGAGGGAACACTGAAGCTTTCTTT. It is translated as CSVSRGNTEAFF. The rearrangement links TRBV29-1 to TRBJ1-1; D gene ambiguous. Deletions cut 5 bases from V and 1 base from J, with 8 bases between. Germline V gene data show CDR1 as SQVTM and CDR2 as ANQGSEA. The CDR3 length is 12 residues.

By share of the sample, this clonotype is medium-sized. The rearrangement uses TRBV13 and TRBJ2-2, with D unresolved. V was cut by 6 bases and J by 5 bases, with 4 bases left in between. There are 11 residues in the CDR3. CDR1 is PRHDT, CDR2 FYEKMQ, per germline (reference sequence). The CDR3: CASSLTGELFF. The CDR3 DNA reads as TGTGCCAGCAGTCTGACCGGGGAGCTGTTTTTT. Complete variable domain (other parts from reference TRBV13 and TRBJ2-2): AAGVIQSPRHLIKEKRETATLKCYPIPRHDTVYWYQQGPGQDPQFLISFYEKMQSDKGSIPDRFSAQQFSDYHSELNMSSLELGDSALYFCASSLTGELFFGEGSRLTVL.

There are many counts of this clonotype. This chain connects TRBV14 to TRBJ1-1; no reliable D call. The CDR3 totals 14 residues. Trimming removed 1 base from V and 6 bases from J, with 12 bases in between. Per germline, CDR1 SGHDN and CDR2 FVKESK. CDR3 residues: CASSQGDWGAEAFF. CDR3 DNA: TGTGCCAGCAGCCAAGGAGATTGGGGAGCTGAAGCTTTCTTT. Supplemented by reference TRBV14 and TRBJ1-1, the full variable domain reads EAGVTQFPSHSVIEKGQTVTLRCDPISGHDNLYWYRRVMGKEIKFLLHFVKESKQDESGMPNNRFLAERTGGTYSTLKVQPAELEDSGVYFCASSQGDWGAEAFFGQGTRLTVV.

In its sample, this clonotype was seen many times. The V and J genes are TRBV5-1 and TRBJ1-1; 10 positions match TRBD1. This CDR3 is built from 16 residues. The junction had 10 bases not matched to a gene; V was cut back by 0 bases and J by 8 bases. Germline V gene lookup returns CDR1 SGHRS and CDR2 YFSETQ. The CDR3 coding sequence is TGCGCCAGCAGCTTGGAGGGGAGACAGGGGGCGGGAGAAGCTTTCTTT. This codes for CASSLEGRQGAGEAFF.

The J gene is TRBJ2-2, the V gene TRBV12-3 or TRBV12-4, with TRBD2 identical over 9 bases. V trimming: 6 bases; J trimming: 2 bases; junction bases outside the gene matches: 7. This CDR3 has 16 residues. CDR3 region: CASSPGLAKNTGELFF. In nucleotides, the CDR3 is TGTGCCAGCAGCCCCGGACTAGCGAAAAACACCGGGGAGCTGTTTTTT.

The table lists this clonotype with many counts. The chain is built from TRBV7-8 and TRBJ1-5, with D perhaps TRBD1 (5 bases). The CDR3 is made up of 16 amino acids. With 2 bases removed from V and 11 bases from J, the gap between germline ends came to 22 bases. CDR1 is SGHVS and CDR2 is FQNEAQ in the germline V gene. For the CDR3, the DNA is TGTGCCAGCAGCTTATTCGAGAGGGGAATCTTCATGGCCCAGCATTTT. Protein product: CASSLFERGIFMAQHF.

Ten or more counts support this clonotype. The gene calls are TRBV19 and TRBJ2-1; possibly TRBD1 or TRBD2 for D (5 bases each). Trimming removed 1 base at V and 5 bases at J, with 18 bases between. The germline V gene has CDR1 LNHDA and CDR2 SQIVND (reference sequence). This CDR3 comprises 17 residues. Written as DNA, the CDR3 is TGTGCCAGTAGTATAGGGGGCGGGCCCTCGAGGAACAATGAGCAGTTCTTC. Translated, it gives CASSIGGGPSRNNEQFF.

This clonotype was detected many times. V and J are TRBV19 and TRBJ2-1; 8 nucleotides line up with TRBD2. Germline V lookup: CDR1 LNHDA, CDR2 SQIVND (reference sequence). The V and J ends lost 2 bases and 9 bases, in that order; junction bases with no gene match: 12. CDR3 length: 16 amino acids. The CDR3: CASSILPGTRRSEQFF. CDR3 coding DNA: TGTGCCAGTAGTATATTACCCGGGACTAGGCGATCTGAGCAGTTCTTC.

In this sample, this clonotype turned up many times. The chain carries TRBV20-1 and TRBJ1-2; no reliable D call. Germline lookup yields CDR1 DFQATT and CDR2 SNEGSKA (reference sequence). Trimming left V 6 bases short and J 6 bases short, with 32 bases between. This CDR3 spans 18 amino acids. As DNA, the CDR3 is TGCAGTGCCCTCCCCTTGGGCGGAGAGAGAAGAATGGTAGATGGCTACACCTTC. Translation: CSALPLGGERRMVDGYTF.

The V gene is TRBV7-3, the J gene TRBJ2-1; 7 positions match TRBD2. Germline lookup yields CDR1 SGHTA and CDR2 FQGTGA. The V gene end was trimmed by 3 bases and the J gene end by 6 bases; junction bases not matched to a gene: 11. The CDR3 sequence is 16 residues long. The CDR3 reads CASSLLAGTTLNEQFF. For the CDR3, the DNA is TGTGCCAGCAGCTTGCTTGCCGGGACTACCCTCAATGAGCAGTTCTTC.

This clonotype was counted many times. For the CDR3, the DNA is TGTGCCAGCAGTTTGGGCGGTGAAGCTTTCTTT. Translating gives CASSLGGEAFF. This chain joins TRBV6-1 and TRBJ1-1; D unclear. Trimming shortened V by 5 bases and J by 7 bases, and 8 bases separated the two germline ends. Germline V gives CDR1 MNHNS, CDR2 SASEGT. The CDR3 has 11 residues.

This clonotype qualifies as medium-sized. The rearrangement joins TRBV19 to TRBJ1-1, with TRBD1 identical over 8 bases. V shed 0 bases, J shed 4 bases, and the junction held 7 bases outside the gene matches. Per germline, CDR1 LNHDA and CDR2 SQIVND (reference sequence). The CDR3 consists of 16 residues. The CDR3, as DNA: TGTGCCAGTAGTATAGATAAGATGGACAGGGCCACTGAAGCTTTCTTT. This codes for CASSIDKMDRATEAFF.

This clonotype has only a few counts. Given a much more abundant clone one base away, this may be a read error. The chain uses TRBV30 and TRBJ1-2, with unresolved D. Germline loops: CDR1 GTSNPN, CDR2 SVGIG (reference sequence). V was trimmed by 4 bases and J by 6 bases, leaving 15 bases between them. This CDR3 has 13 amino acids. This chain's CDR3 is CAWTREPLNGYTF. The DNA for the CDR3 is TGTGCCTGGACTCGGGAACCCTTGAATGGCTACACCTTC.

This clonotype is labeled large. The chain uses TRBV7-2 and TRBJ1-1; TRBD1 matches at 8 bases. J gave up 8 bases and V 2 bases, and 4 bases lay outside the gene matches. CDR1 and CDR2 (germline): SGHTA, FQGNSA. The CDR3 is 13 residues long. CDR3 sequence reads: CASSLSTGGEAFF. DNA of the CDR3: TGTGCCAGCAGCTTAAGTACAGGGGGGGAAGCTTTCTTT.

The CDR3 reads CASSPGGVLGEQYF. DNA of the CDR3: TGTGCCAGCAGCCCCGGTGGGGTCTTAGGCGAGCAGTACTTC. This chain uses TRBV12-3 or TRBV12-4 with TRBJ2-7; D is uncertain. CDR3 size: 14 residues. V was shortened by 6 bases and J by 6 bases, with 18 bases between the two germline ends.

This clonotype was counted ten times or more. The chain joins TRBV29-1 to TRBJ1-2, with D uncertain. The CDR3 totals 15 residues. Germline CDR1 SQVTM, CDR2 ANQGSEA. Deletions cut 0 bases from V and 4 bases from J, with 15 bases between. The CDR3 spells CSVEDPAQATYGYTF. DNA for the CDR3: TGCAGCGTTGAAGACCCTGCACAAGCGACCTATGGCTACACCTTC.